This T cell receptor (beta chain) was retrieved from a study of T cells in Graves' hyperthyroidism and ophthalmopathy. This clonotype was detected ten times or more. The antigen is undetermined. The study based diagnoses on clinical symptoms, serum thyroxine and TRAb, thyroid ultrasound and orbital computed tomography. Out of approximately 10 ml of fresh peripheral blood came the PBMCs. Amplification of TCR beta CDR3 regions was performed using RNA transcripts as template. RT-PCR in the first round (using the HTBI primer set) targeted the TCR CDR3. TCRdb processed the multiplex PCR reads anew with MiXCR; each CDR3 protein has one entry. The sample holds 300,000 to 400,000 distinct CDR3 sequences, about 18% seen once. The CDR3 runs to 17 residues. Germline lookup yields CDR1 LGHNT and CDR2 FRNRAP. Trimming removed 1 base at V and 0 bases at J, with 14 bases between. Regarding the study as a whole: Before onset, by a median of 6.5 months, the model predicted ophthalmopathy. Blood held most thyroid clonotypes expanded above 0.001 frequency.

The sequencing input was blood. This receptor was identified in a man between 18 and 35 years old with Graves' ophthalmopathy. This chain uses TRBV12-5 with TRBJ2-3; no firm D call. CDR3 sequence reads: CASGLGAVTGSTDTQYF. DNA for the CDR3: TGTGCTAGTGGTTTGGGGGCCGTTACTGGGAGCACAGATACGCAGTATTTT. Full variable domain (outside the CDR3, taken from reference TRBV12-5 and TRBJ2-3): DARVTQTPRHKVTEMGQEVTMRCQPILGHNTVFWYRQTMMQGLELLAYFRNRAPLDDSGMPKDRFSAEMPDATLATLKIQPSEPRDSAVYFCASGLGAVTGSTDTQYFGPGTRLTVL.